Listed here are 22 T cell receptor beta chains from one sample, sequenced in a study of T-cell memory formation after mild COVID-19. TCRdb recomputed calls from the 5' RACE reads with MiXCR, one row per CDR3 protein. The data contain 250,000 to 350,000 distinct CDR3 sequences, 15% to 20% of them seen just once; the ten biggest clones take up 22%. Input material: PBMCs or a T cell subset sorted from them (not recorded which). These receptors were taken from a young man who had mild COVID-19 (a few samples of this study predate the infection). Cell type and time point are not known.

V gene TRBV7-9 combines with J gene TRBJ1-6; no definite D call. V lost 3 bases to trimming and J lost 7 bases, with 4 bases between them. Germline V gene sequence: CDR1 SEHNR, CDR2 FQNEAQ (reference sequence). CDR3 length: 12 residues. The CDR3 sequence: CASSLWNSPLHF. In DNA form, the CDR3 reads TGTGCCAGCAGCTTGTGGAATTCACCCCTCCACTTT.

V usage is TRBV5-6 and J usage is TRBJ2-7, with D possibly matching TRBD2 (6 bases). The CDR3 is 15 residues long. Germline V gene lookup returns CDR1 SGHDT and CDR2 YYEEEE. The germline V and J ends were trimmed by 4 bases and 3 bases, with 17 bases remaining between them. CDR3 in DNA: TGTGCCAGCAGCGGGGGGAGAGGGGCGGTCTACGAGCAGTACTTC. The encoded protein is CASSGGRGAVYEQYF.

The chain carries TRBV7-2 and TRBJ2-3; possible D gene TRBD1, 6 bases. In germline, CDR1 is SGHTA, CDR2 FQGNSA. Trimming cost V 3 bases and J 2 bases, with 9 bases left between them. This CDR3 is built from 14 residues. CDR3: CASSFDRITDTQYF. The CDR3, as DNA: TGTGCCAGCAGCTTCGACAGGATCACAGATACGCAGTATTTT.

The chain's CDR3 is CAISGTGERSPLHF. The CDR3 DNA reads as TGTGCCATCAGCGGGACAGGGGAACGTTCACCCCTCCACTTT. V is TRBV10-3 and J is TRBJ1-6; 10 positions match TRBD1. V was pared by 6 bases and J by 9 bases, with 5 bases of the junction left unmatched. Germline loops: CDR1 ENHRY, CDR2 SYGVKD. The CDR3 covers 14 residues.

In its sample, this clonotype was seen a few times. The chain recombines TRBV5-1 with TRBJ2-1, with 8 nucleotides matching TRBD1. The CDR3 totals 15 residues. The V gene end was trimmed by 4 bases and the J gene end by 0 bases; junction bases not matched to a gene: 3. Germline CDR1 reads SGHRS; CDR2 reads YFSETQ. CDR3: CASSRGTGSYNEQFF. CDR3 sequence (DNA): TGCGCCAGCAGCCGAGGGACAGGCTCCTACAATGAGCAGTTCTTC.

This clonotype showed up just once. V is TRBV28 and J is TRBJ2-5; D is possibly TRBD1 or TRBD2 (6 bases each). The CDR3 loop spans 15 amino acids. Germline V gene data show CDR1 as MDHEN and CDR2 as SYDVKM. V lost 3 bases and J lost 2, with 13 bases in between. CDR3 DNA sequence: TGTGCCAGCAGTTTTTGGGGGGCGGAGCAAGAGACCCAGTACTTC. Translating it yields CASSFWGAEQETQYF.

The CDR3 DNA is TGTGCCAGCAGTTTACGGGACCCTAGCTCCTACGAGCAGTACTTC. It specifies CASSLRDPSSYEQYF. The chain has TRBV27 and TRBJ2-7; D might be TRBD1 or TRBD2, each matching 5 bases. Trimming left V 2 bases short and J 0 bases short, with 11 bases between. Germline CDR1 reads MNHEY; CDR2 reads SMNVEV (reference sequence). The CDR3 runs to 15 residues.

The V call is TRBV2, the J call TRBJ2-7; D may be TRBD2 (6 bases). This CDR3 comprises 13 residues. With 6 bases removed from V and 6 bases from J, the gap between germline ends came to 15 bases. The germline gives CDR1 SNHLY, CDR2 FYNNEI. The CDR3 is CASRGGHSGEQYF. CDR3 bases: TGTGCCAGCAGGGGAGGACACTCGGGCGAGCAGTACTTC.

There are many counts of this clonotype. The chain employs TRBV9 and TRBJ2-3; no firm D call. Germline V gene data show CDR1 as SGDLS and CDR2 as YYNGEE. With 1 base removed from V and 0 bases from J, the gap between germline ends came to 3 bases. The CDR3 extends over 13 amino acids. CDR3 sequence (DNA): TGTGCCAGCAGCGTAACTAGCACAGATACGCAGTATTTT. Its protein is CASSVTSTDTQYF.

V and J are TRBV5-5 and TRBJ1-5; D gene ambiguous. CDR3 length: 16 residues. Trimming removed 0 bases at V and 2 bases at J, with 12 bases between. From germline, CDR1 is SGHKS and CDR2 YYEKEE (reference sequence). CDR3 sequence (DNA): TGTGCCAGCAGCTTGGTTTTTCCATCGGGCAATCAGCCCCAGCATTTT. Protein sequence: CASSLVFPSGNQPQHF.

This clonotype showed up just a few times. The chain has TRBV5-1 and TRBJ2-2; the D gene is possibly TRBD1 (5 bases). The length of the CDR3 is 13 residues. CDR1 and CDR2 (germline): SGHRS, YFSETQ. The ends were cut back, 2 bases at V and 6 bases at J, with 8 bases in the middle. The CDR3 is CASSFRAPGELFF. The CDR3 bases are TGCGCCAGCAGCTTCAGGGCGCCCGGGGAGCTGTTTTTT.

The DNA for the CDR3 is TGTGCCAGCAGCCAAGGGGGCGGGGAGATCGACAATGAGCAGTTCTTC. Protein: CASSQGGGEIDNEQFF. The chain recombines TRBV4-2 with TRBJ2-1, with D perhaps matching TRBD2 (6 bases). V lost 1 base and J 5 bases, leaving 15 bases between the germline ends. Germline CDR1 is LGHNA and CDR2 is YNFKEQ. This CDR3 contains 16 residues.

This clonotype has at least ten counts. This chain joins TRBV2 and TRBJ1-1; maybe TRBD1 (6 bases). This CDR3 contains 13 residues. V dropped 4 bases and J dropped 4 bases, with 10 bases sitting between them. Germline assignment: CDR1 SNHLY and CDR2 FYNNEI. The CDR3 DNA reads TGTGCCAGCAGTGTGGGGGCGGGCACTGAAGCTTTCTTT. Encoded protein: CASSVGAGTEAFF.

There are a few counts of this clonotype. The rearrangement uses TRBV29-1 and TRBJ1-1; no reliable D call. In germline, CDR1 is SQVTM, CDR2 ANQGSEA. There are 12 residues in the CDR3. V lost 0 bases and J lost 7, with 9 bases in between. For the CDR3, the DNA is TGCAGCGTTGAAGAGTCAGCCGTTGAAGCTTTCTTT. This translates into CSVEESAVEAFF.

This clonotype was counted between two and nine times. CDR3 in amino acids: CSARELAPYEQYF. The CDR3 nucleotides are TGCAGTGCTAGAGAGTTGGCTCCCTACGAGCAGTACTTC. The gene calls are TRBV20-1 and TRBJ2-7; D is unresolved. This CDR3 spans 13 amino acids. Germline V gene data show CDR1 as DFQATT and CDR2 as SNEGSKA (reference sequence). Trimming pared 0 bases from V and 2 bases from J, leaving 8 bases between.

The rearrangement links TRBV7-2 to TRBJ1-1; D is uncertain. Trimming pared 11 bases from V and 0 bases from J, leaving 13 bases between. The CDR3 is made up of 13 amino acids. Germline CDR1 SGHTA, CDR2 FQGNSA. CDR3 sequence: CAVQRGLNTEAFF. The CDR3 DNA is TGTGCCGTCCAACGGGGTCTGAACACTGAAGCTTTCTTT. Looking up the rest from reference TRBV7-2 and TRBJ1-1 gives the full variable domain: GAGVSQSPSNKVTEKGKDVELRCDPISGHTALYWYRQSLGQGLEFLIYFQGNSAPDKSGLPSDRFSAERTGGSVSTLTIQRTQQEDSAVYLCAVQRGLNTEAFFGQGTRLTVV.

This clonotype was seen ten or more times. The CDR3 here is CASSQGGEGYTF. CDR3 DNA: TGTGCCAGCAGCCAAGGAGGGGAAGGCTACACCTTC. This sequence joins TRBV3-1 and TRBJ1-2, with D maybe TRBD1 (5 bases). The germline gives CDR1 LGHDT, CDR2 YNNKEL (reference sequence). The CDR3 runs to 12 residues. V lost 1 base to trimming and J lost 8 bases, with 8 bases between them.

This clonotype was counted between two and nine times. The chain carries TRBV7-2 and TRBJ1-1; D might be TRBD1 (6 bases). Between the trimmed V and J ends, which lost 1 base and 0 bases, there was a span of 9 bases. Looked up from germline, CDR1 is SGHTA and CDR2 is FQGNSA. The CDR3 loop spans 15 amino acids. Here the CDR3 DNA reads TGTGCCAGCAGCTTAGTTACAGGGTTGAACACTGAAGCTTTCTTT. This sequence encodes CASSLVTGLNTEAFF. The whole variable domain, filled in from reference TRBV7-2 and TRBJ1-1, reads GAGVSQSPSNKVTEKGKDVELRCDPISGHTALYWYRQSLGQGLEFLIYFQGNSAPDKSGLPSDRFSAERTGGSVSTLTIQRTQQEDSAVYLCASSLVTGLNTEAFFGQGTRLTVV.

The CDR3 DNA reads as TGTGCCAGCAGCGCCCACGGGACAGAGAACACTGAAGCTTTCTTT. It yields the protein CASSAHGTENTEAFF. The rearrangement uses TRBV9 and TRBJ1-1, with 7 bases matching TRBD1. The CDR3 runs 15 residues. Per the germline V gene, CDR1 is SGDLS and CDR2 is YYNGEE. V trimming: 3 bases; J trimming: 1 base; junction bases outside the gene matches: 6.

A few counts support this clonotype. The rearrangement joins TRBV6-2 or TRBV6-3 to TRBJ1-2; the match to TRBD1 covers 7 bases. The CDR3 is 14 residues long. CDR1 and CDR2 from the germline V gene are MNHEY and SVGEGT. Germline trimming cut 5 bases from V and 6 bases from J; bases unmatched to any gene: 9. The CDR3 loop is CASSGHRGKNGYTF. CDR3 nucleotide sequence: TGTGCCAGCAGTGGACACAGGGGTAAGAATGGCTACACCTTC.

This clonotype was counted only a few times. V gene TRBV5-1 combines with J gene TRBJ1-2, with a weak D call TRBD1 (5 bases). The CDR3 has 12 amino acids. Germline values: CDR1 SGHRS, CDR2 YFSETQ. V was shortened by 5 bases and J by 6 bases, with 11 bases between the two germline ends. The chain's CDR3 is CASSSGGDGYTF. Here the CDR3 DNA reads TGCGCCAGCAGTTCTGGAGGGGATGGCTACACCTTC.

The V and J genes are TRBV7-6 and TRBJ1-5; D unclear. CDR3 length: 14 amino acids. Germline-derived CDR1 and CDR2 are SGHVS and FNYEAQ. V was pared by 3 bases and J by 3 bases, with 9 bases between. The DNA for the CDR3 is TGTGCCAGCAGCTTGAGGGAAACCAATCAGCCCCAGCATTTT. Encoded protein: CASSLRETNQPQHF.